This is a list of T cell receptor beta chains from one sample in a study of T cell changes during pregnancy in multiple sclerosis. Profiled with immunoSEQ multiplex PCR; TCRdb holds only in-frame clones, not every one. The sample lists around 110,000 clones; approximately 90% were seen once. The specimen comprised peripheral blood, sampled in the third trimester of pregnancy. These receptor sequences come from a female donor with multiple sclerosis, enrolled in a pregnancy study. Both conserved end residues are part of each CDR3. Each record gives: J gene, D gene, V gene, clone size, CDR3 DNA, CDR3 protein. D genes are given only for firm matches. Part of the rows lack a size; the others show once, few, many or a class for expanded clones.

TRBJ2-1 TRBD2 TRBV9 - TGTGCCAGCAGCGTAGCCGCGGGACTAGCGGGGGGCGTTAGACACAATGAGCAGTTCTTC CASSVAAGLAGGVRHNEQFF
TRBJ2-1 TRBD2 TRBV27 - TGTGCCAGCAGTTCACTAGCGGGAGTGAAAAATGAGCAGTTCTTC CASSSLAGVKNEQFF
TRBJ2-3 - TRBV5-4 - TGTGCCAGCAGCTTGGACAGGCCGAGCACAGATACGCAGTATTTT CASSLDRPSTDTQYF
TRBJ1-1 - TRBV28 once TGTGCCAGCAGTCCCACCGGGAACACTGAAGCTTTCTTT CASSPTGNTEAFF
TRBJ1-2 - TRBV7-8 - TGTGCCAGCAGCTTAGATTATGGCCATGGCTACACCTTC CASSLDYGHGYTF
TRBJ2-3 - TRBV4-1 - TGCGCCAGCAGCCAAGGGCCGTCGCCAGCAGATACGCAGTATTTT CASSQGPSPADTQYF
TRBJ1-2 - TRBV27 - TGTGCCAGCAGTTTCTCGACAGCCTTTGGCTACACCTTC CASSFSTAFGYTF
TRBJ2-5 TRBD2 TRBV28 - TGTGCCAGCAGTCCTTCGACTAGCGGGGTTGGGACCCAGTACTTC CASSPSTSGVGTQYF
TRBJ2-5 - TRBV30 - TGTGCCTGGAGTGCGGCGGGAGAGACCCAGTACTTC CAWSAAGETQYF
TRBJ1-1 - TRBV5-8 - TGTGCCAGCAGCGTGGAGGGGGTCCTAGGAGCTGAAGCTTTCTTT CASSVEGVLGAEAFF
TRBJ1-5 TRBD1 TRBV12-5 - TGTGCTAGTGGTTTGGTGGAGTTCGGACAGGTCCCACTCAGGCCCAATCAGCCCCAGCATTTT CASGLVEFGQVPLRPNQPQHF
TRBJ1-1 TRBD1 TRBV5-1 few TGCGCCAGCAGCAAACAGGGGGCGGGCACTGAAGCTTTCTTT CASSKQGAGTEAFF
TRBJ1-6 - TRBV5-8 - TGTGCCAGCAGCTTGGTGGGCCTTATCGGTTCACCCCTCCACTTT CASSLVGLIGSPLHF
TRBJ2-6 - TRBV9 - TGTGCCAGCAGCATCGGGGGATCTGGGGCCAACGTCCTGACTTTC CASSIGGSGANVLTF
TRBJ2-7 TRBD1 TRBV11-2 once TGTGCCAGCAGCCGCACTACTCCACAGGGGGCAGGAACCTACGAGCAGTACTTC CASSRTTPQGAGTYEQYF
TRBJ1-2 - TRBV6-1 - TGTGCCAGCAGCGGGGACACTAGTAACTATGGCTACACCTTC CASSGDTSNYGYTF
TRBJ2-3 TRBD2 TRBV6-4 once TGTGCCAGCAGCTGGACTAGCGGAGCAGATACGCAGTATTTT CASSWTSGADTQYF
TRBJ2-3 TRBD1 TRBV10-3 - TGTGCCATCAGGGACAGGGACACAGATACGCAGTATTTT CAIRDRDTDTQYF
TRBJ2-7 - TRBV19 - TGTGCCAGTAGTATAGGAACTGCATGGGAGCAGTACTTC CASSIGTAWEQYF
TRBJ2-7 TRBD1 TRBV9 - TGTGCCAGCAGCGTACGGGACAGCTCCTACGAGCAGTACTTC CASSVRDSSYEQYF
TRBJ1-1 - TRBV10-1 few TGCGCCAGCAGTGAGTGGGCAGGAGGCGGCTCGGGAGCTTTCTTT CASSEWAGGGSGAFF
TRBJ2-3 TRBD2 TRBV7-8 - TGTGCCAGCAGCCCCGTGATCCTAGCGGGGGCCACAGATACGCAGTATTTT CASSPVILAGATDTQYF
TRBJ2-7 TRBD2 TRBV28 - TGTGCCAGCAGTTTGTATTTGTCCGGGAGGGCCCGGGACGAGCAGTACTTC CASSLYLSGRARDEQYF
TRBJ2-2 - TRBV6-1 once TGTGCCAGCAGGGCCGGACAAAAGAACACCGGGGAGCTGTTTTTT CASRAGQKNTGELFF
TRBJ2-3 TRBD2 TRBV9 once TGTGCCAGCAGCGTAGGGGCTAGCGGGGGACCAGATACGCAGTATTTT CASSVGASGGPDTQYF
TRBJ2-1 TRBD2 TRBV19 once TGTGCCAGTACCCTACTAGCGGGAGATCGCCATGAGCAGTTCTTC CASTLLAGDRHEQFF
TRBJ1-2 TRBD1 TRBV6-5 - TGTGCCAGCAGTCCGGACAGGGCCCCCAACTATGGCTACACCTTC CASSPDRAPNYGYTF
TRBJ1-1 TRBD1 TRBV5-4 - TGTGCCAGCAGCGCCCGACAGGGCCCTAACACTGAAGCTTTCTTT CASSARQGPNTEAFF
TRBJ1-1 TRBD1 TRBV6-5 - TGTGCCAGCAGTGGCAGGGGGGAAAGAACTGAAGCTTTCTTT CASSGRGERTEAFF
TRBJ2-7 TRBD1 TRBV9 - TGTGCCAGCAGCCCAGACAGGGTTTCCTACGAGCAGTACTTC CASSPDRVSYEQYF
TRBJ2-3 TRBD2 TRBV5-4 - TGTGCCAGCAGCTACCCTAGCGGTAGCACAGATACGCAGTATTTT CASSYPSGSTDTQYF
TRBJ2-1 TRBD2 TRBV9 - TGTGCCAGCAGCGTACGGGGTAGCGGACTAGCGGGAGAGGAGCAGTTCTTC CASSVRGSGLAGEEQFF
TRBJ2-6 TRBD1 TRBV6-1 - TGTGCCAGCAGTGAAGTGGGGACAGGGCTCTCTGGGGCCAACGTCCTGACTTTC CASSEVGTGLSGANVLTF
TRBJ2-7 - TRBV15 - TGTGCCACCAGCAGAGTTGGACGGGGGTCGGTGCAGTACTTC CATSRVGRGSVQYF
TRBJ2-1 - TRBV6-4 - TGTGCCAGCAGTGACAGGAGGTGGACTTACAATGAGCAGTTCTTC CASSDRRWTYNEQFF
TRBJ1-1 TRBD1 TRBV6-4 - TGTGCCAGCAGTTTCACAGGGGGGACTGAAGCTTTCTTT CASSFTGGTEAFF
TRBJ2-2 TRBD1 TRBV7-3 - TGTGCCAGCAGCCAGGGGGCCGGGGAGCTGTTTTTT CASSQGAGELFF